The sequence of this TCR beta chain was determined in a study of a mutant IDH1 vaccine in newly diagnosed glioma. CDR1 and CDR2 from the germline V gene are MDHEN and SYDVKM. The CDR3 contains 14 residues. The junction had 5 bases not matched to a gene; V was cut back by 8 bases and J by 0 bases. Time point meaning: baseline, week 1 (first vaccination visit). Treatment meaning: pre-vaccination baseline after standard-of-care therapy. Findings and caveats of the study: The authors found pseudoprogression apparently unrelated to changes in top peripheral T cell clonotypes.

Here immunoSEQ multiplex PCR was the method, and the copy in TCRdb shows in-frame clones only, minus some. The top ten hold over 2.5% of the sample, which has about 59,000 clones, approximately 91% seen once. Details on this clone: The target antigen is unknown.

This specimen consisted of PBMCs, obtained from a glioma patient treated with radiotherapy, temozolomide or both. The V and J genes are TRBV28 and TRBJ2-3, with 7 positions matching TRBD2. The receptor's source is a man aged 50 to 60 with glioma. The CDR3 bases are TGTGCCAGCTGGGAAGCGGGGAGCACAGATACGCAGTATTTT. Protein product: CASWEAGSTDTQYF.